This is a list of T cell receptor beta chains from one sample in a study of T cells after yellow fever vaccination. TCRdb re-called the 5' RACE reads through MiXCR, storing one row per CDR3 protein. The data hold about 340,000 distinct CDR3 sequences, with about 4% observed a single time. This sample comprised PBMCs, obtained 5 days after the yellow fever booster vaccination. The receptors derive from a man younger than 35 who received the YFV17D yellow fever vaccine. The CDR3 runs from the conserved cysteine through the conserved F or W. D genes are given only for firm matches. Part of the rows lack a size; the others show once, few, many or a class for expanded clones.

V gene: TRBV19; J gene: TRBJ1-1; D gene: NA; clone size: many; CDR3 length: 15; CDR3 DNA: TGTGCCAGTACCCCTTGGGGCAGCGGACGCACTGAAGCTTTCTTT; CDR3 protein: CASTPWGSGRTEAFF
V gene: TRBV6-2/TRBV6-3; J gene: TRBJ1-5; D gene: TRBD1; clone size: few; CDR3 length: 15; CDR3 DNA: TGTGCCAGCAGTTCCCGGACAGGAATAAATCAGCCCCAGCATTTT; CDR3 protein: CASSSRTGINQPQHF
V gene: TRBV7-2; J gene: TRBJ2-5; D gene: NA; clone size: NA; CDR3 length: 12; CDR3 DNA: TGTGCCAGCAGCGCCTGGGAGGAGACCCAGTACTTC; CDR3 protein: CASSAWEETQYF
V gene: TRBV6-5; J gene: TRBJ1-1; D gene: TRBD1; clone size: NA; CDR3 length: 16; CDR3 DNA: TGTGCCACCTACCCCACCGGACAGGGCGGATACACTGAAGCTTTCTTT; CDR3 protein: CATYPTGQGGYTEAFF
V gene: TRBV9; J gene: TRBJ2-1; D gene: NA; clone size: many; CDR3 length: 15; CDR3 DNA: TGTGCCAGCAGCGCTGGGGCACAACCGGTCAATGAGCAGTTCTTC; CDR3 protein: CASSAGAQPVNEQFF
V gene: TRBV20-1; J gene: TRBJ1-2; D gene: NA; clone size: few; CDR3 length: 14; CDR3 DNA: TGCAGTGCTTTTGCACAGTGGCCGTCCTATGGCTACACCTTC; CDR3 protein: CSAFAQWPSYGYTF
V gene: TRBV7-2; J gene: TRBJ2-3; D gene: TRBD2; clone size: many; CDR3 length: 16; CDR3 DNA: TGTGCCAGCAGCTTCCGTAGCGGGGGGGATCTTGATACGCAGTATTTT; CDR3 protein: CASSFRSGGDLDTQYF
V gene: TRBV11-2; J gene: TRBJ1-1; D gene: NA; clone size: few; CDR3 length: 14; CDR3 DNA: TGTGCCAGCAGCTTATCGGTGACGAACACTGAAGCTTTCTTT; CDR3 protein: CASSLSVTNTEAFF
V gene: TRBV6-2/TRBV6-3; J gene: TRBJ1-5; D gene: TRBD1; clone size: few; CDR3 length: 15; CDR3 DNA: TGTGCCAGCAGAAACACAGGGGATGGCAATCAGCCCCAGCATTTT; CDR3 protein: CASRNTGDGNQPQHF
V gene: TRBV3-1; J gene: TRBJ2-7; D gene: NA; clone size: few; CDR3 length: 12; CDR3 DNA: TGTGCCAGCAGCCAAGAGAAGGCAGGCTTCTACTTC; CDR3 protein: CASSQEKAGFYF
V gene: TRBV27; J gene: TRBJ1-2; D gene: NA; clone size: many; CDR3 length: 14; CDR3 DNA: TGTGCCAGCGGGTTGAACTCAGGTTCCCGTGGCTACACCTTC; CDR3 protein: CASGLNSGSRGYTF
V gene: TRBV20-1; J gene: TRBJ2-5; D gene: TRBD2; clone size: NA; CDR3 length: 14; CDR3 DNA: TGCAGTGCTTCTCGACTAGCGGGGCAAGAGACCCAGTACTTC; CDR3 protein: CSASRLAGQETQYF
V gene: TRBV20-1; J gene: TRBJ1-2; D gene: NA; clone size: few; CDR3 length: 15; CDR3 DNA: TGCAGTGCTAGAATCCCCGGCAGGGGTTCTGGTGGCTACACCTTC; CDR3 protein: CSARIPGRGSGGYTF
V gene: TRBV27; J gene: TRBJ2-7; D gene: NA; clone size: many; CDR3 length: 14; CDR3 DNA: TGTGCCAGCGGGAGACATGAAATTTTCTACGAGCAGTACTTC; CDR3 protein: CASGRHEIFYEQYF
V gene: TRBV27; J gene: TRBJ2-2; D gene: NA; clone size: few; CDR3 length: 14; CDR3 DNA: TGTGCCAGCACAGCGCGGTGGAACACCGGGGAGCTGTTTTTT; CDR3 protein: CASTARWNTGELFF
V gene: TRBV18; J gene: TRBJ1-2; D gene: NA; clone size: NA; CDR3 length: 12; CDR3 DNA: TGTGCCAGCTCACCAACGGGAGATGGCTACACCTTC; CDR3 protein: CASSPTGDGYTF